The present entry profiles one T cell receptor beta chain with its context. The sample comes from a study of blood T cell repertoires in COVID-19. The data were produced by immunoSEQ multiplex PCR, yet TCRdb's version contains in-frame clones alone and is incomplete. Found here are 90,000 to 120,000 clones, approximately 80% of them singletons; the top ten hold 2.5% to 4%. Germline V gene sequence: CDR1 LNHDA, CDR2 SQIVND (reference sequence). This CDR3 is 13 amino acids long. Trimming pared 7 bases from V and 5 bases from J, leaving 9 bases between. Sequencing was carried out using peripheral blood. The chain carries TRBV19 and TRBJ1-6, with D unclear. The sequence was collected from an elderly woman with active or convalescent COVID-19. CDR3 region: CASTEYHNSPLHF. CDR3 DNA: TGTGCCAGTACGGAGTACCATAATTCACCCCTCCACTTT.